A single sample gave rise to the 8 T cell receptor beta chains below, sequenced in a study of T cells after yellow fever vaccination. TCRdb reanalysed the 5' RACE reads using MiXCR and keeps one entry per CDR3 protein. The sample has about 360,000 distinct CDR3 sequences; around 6.4% are singletons. Sequenced material: PBMCs, taken 5 days after the yellow fever booster vaccination. These receptors came from a man aged 30 to 39 who received the YFV17D yellow fever vaccine.

This clonotype was counted at least ten times. The DNA of the CDR3 is TGTGCCAGCAGCGCTTACTCAGGGGCCTCCCCTTACAATGAGCAGTTCTTC. This encodes CASSAYSGASPYNEQFF. V gene TRBV7-2 combines with J gene TRBJ2-1, with a weak D call TRBD1 (6 bases). Trimming cost V 5 bases and J 4 bases, with 21 bases left between them. The CDR3 runs 17 residues. The germline CDR1 and CDR2 sequences are SGHTA and FQGNSA.

This clonotype was picked up many times. This chain links TRBV29-1 with TRBJ2-1; TRBD1 is a possible D gene (6 bases). Germline lookup yields CDR1 SQVTM and CDR2 ANQGSEA. This CDR3 is built from 13 residues. V was pared by 1 base and J by 7 bases, with 11 bases between. Written as DNA, the CDR3 is TGCAGCGTTGAAGCAACTAGGGGGAATGAGCAGTTCTTC. It translates to CSVEATRGNEQFF.

This clonotype was seen many times. CDR3 region: CASSFPARAPTDTQYF. CDR3 nucleotide sequence: TGTGCCAGCAGTTTCCCCGCGCGGGCCCCCACAGATACGCAGTATTTT. J is TRBJ2-3 and V is TRBV12-3 or TRBV12-4; TRBD2 might be the D (5 bases). V dropped 3 bases and J dropped 2 bases, with 15 bases sitting between them. This CDR3 has 16 residues.

This clonotype was picked up a small number of times. The gene calls are TRBV7-2 and TRBJ2-7; D gene uncertain. This CDR3 spans 13 amino acids. V lost 5 bases to trimming and J lost 6 bases, with 14 bases between them. Germline-derived CDR1 and CDR2 are SGHTA and FQGNSA. The CDR3 loop reads CASSPGSQTEQYF. In nucleotides, the CDR3 is TGTGCCAGCAGCCCAGGCTCCCAGACCGAGCAGTACTTC.

In this sample, this clonotype turned up many times. This chain connects TRBV7-9 to TRBJ1-1; D ambiguous. Trimming stripped 3 bases from V and 2 bases from J, with 7 bases between. This CDR3 region has 13 residues. Germline V gene lookup returns CDR1 SEHNR and CDR2 FQNEAQ (reference sequence). The CDR3 loop is CASSFRVNTEAFF. CDR3 coding DNA: TGTGCCAGCAGCTTCCGGGTCAACACTGAAGCTTTCTTT.

There are a few counts of this clonotype. The V call is TRBV7-8, the J call TRBJ2-2; D is possibly TRBD1 (8 bases). In germline, CDR1 is SGHVS, CDR2 FQNEAQ. Trimming cost V 5 bases and J 4 bases, with 20 bases left between them. The CDR3 is 17 residues long. CDR3 nucleotides: TGTGCCAGCAGCCCCCGGACAGGGACTATCATCACCGGGGAGCTGTTTTTT. Translating it yields CASSPRTGTIITGELFF.

This clonotype came up a few times. This rearrangement joins TRBV6-1 to TRBJ2-1; 7 nucleotides align to TRBD1. This CDR3 region has 15 residues. V dropped 5 bases and J dropped 4; count of bases not matched to a gene: 8. CDR1 MNHNS and CDR2 SASEGT come from the germline V gene. CDR3 DNA: TGTGCCAGCAGTCGCGGAGAGGGGGCTTACAATGAGCAGTTCTTC. It encodes CASSRGEGAYNEQFF.

The rearrangement joins TRBV24-1 to TRBJ2-2; 9 bases fit TRBD2. Germline CDR1 KGHDR, CDR2 SFDVKD. The CDR3 runs to 14 residues. The junction had 4 bases not matched to a gene; V was cut back by 6 bases and J by 6 bases. This chain's CDR3 is CATSNSGSPGELFF. The CDR3 nucleotides read TGTGCCACCAGTAATAGCGGGAGTCCCGGGGAGCTGTTTTTT.